This TCR beta chain derives from a study of blood T cell repertoires in COVID-19. Trimming removed 2 bases from V and 5 bases from J, with 5 bases in between. Per germline, CDR1 MGHRA and CDR2 YSYEKL. The CDR3 is 12 residues long. Method: immunoSEQ multiplex PCR; TCRdb's copy keeps in-frame clones and lacks some. The table includes about 150,000 clones, over 65% detected once. The chain carries TRBV4-1 and TRBJ2-3; the D is unclear. The clonotype originates from a man between 65 and 85 years old with acute or convalescent COVID-19. Sequenced: peripheral blood. CDR3 sequence: CASSQSRDTQYF. Written as DNA, the CDR3 is TGCGCCAGCAGCCAATCCAGAGATACGCAGTATTTT.